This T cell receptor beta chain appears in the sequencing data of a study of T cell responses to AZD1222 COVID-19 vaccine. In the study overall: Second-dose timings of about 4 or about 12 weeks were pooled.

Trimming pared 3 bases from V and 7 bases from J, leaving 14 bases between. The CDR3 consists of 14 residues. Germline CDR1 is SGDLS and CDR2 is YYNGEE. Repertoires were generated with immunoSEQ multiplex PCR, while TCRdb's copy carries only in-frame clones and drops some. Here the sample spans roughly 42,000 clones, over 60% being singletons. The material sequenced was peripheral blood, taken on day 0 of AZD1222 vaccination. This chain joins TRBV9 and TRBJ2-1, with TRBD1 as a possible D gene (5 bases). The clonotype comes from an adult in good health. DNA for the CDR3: TGTGCCAGCAGCGGAACCGCAGGGTGGAATGAGCAGTTCTTC. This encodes CASSGTAGWNEQFF.